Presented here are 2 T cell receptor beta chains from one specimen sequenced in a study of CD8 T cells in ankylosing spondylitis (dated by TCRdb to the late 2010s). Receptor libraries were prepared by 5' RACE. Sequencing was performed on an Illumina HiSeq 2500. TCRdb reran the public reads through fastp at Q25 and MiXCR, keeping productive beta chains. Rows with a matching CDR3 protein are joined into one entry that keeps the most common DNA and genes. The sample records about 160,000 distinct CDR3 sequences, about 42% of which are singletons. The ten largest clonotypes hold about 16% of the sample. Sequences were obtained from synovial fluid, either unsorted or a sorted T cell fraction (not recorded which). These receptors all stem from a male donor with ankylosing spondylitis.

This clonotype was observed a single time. The CDR3 is CASSEGPDRVNTEAFF. CDR3 nucleotide sequence: TGTGCCAGCAGCGAGGGCCCGGACCGCGTGAACACTGAAGCTTTCTTT. The chain employs TRBV9 and TRBJ1-1; D not resolved. The length of the CDR3 is 16 residues. Per the germline V gene, CDR1 is SGDLS and CDR2 is YYNGEE. Trimming stripped 3 bases from V and 0 bases from J, with 15 bases between.

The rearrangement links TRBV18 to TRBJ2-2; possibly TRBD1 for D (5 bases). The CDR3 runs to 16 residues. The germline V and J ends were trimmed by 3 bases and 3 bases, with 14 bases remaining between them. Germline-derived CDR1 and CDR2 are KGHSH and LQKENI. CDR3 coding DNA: TGTGCCAGCTCACCTAGGGGCCTTGGAGACACCGGGGAGCTGTTTTTT. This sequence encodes CASSPRGLGDTGELFF.